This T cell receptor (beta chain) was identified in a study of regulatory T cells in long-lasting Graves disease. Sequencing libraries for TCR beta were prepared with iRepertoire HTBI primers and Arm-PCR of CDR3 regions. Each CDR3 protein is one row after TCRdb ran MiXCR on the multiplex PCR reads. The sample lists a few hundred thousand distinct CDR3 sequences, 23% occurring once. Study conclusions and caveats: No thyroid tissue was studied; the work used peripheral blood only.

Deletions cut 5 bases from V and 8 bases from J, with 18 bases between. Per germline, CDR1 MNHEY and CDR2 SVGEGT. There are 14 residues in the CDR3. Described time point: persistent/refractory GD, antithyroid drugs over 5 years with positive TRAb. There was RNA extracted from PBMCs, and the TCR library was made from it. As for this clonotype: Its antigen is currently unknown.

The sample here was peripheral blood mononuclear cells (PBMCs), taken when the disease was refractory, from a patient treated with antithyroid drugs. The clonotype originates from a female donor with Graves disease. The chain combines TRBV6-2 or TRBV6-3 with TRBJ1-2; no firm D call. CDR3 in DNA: TGTGCCAGCAGTCCCCGCCAGGCCCAAGGAGGCTACACCTTC. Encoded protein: CASSPRQAQGGYTF.